These T cell receptor beta chains were read from a single sample in a study of cytomegalovirus exposure and HLA in healthy donors. The table came from immunoSEQ multiplex PCR; TCRdb's copy has only in-frame clones and leaves some out. In the table there are approximately 150,000 clones, 75% to 90% of which are singletons. Sequenced: PBMCs. These receptors were taken from a human donor in good health. CDR3s include the opening cysteine and the closing phenylalanine or tryptophan. The D gene is left open where the match is weak. A row's size may be missing; if present it is once, few, many or a size class.

len	v_gene	j_gene	abundance	d_gene	CDR3aa	CDR3nt
16	TRBV7-8	TRBJ2-5	.	TRBD2	CASTTRNGGDGETQYF	TGTGCCAGCACCACGAGGAACGGGGGGGACGGAGAGACCCAGTACTTC
15	TRBV9	TRBJ2-3	once	TRBD2	CASSPGLAGLDTQYF	TGTGCCAGCAGCCCGGGACTAGCGGGACTTGATACGCAGTATTTT
13	TRBV6-5	TRBJ1-6	.	.	CASSLTGFSPLHF	TGTGCCAGCAGTTTAACAGGGTTCTCACCCCTCCACTTT
16	TRBV10-3	TRBJ1-1	.	TRBD1	CAINLLGTGTNTEAFF	TGTGCCATCAACCTGTTAGGGACAGGGACGAACACTGAAGCTTTCTTT
14	TRBV5-4	TRBJ2-3	few	TRBD2	CAFRTSGGADTQYF	TGTGCCTTTCGGACTAGCGGGGGGGCGGATACGCAGTATTTT
18	TRBV5-1	TRBJ1-2	.	TRBD1	CASSSRPGTGDPGRGYTF	TGCGCCAGCAGCTCGCGTCCCGGGACAGGGGACCCAGGTCGTGGCTACACCTTC
14	TRBV7-9	TRBJ1-2	once	.	CASSSTRRDGGYTF	TGTGCCAGCAGCTCCACTCGGAGGGATGGAGGCTACACCTTC
14	TRBV29-1	TRBJ2-1	.	.	CSVEGGRGANEQFF	TGCAGCGTTGAGGGGGGCAGGGGGGCCAATGAGCAGTTCTTC
14	TRBV18	TRBJ2-1	.	TRBD1	CASSRQGIYNEQFF	TGTGCCAGCTCAAGACAGGGTATCTACAATGAGCAGTTCTTC
15	TRBV6-5	TRBJ1-1	few	TRBD1	CASSYGTGDGTEAFF	TGTGCCAGCAGTTACGGGACAGGGGACGGCACTGAAGCTTTCTTT